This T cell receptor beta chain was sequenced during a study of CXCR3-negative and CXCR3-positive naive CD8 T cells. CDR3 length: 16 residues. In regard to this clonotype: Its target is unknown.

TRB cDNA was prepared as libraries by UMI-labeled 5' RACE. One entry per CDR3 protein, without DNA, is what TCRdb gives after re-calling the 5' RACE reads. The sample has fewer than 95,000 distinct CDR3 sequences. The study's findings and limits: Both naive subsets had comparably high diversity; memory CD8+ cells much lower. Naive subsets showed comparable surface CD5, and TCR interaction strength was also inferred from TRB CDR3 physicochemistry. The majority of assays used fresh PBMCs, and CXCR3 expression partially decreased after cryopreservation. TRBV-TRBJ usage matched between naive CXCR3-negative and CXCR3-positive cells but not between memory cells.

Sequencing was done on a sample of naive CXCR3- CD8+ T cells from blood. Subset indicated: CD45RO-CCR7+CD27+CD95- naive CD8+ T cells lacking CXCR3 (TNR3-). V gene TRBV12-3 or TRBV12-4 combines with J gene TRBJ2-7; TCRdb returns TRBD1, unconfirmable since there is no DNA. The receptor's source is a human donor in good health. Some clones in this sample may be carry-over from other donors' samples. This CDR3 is CASSPIYRGPLYEQYF.